This entry is about one TCR beta chain. In its sample, this clonotype was seen many times. Its target antigen remains unknown. No base qualities exist here, and no much larger clone lies one base off it. TCR alpha and beta CDR3 regions were amplified with the iRepertoire nested amplicon-rescue multiplex PCR (arm-PCR) platform from RNA. The input for one-step reverse transcription and amplification was roughly 85-400 ng of either tissue mRNA or PBMC total RNA. After bead purification, a secondary multiplex PCR added Illumina adapters, and libraries were gel-purified between 200 and 400 bp. Libraries carried internal 6-nucleotide barcodes used for demultiplexing. The libraries were sequenced on an Illumina MiSeq using 2x220 or 2x250 nucleotide paired-end reads. The published analysis was carried out like this. FLASH 1.2.11 was used to merge paired reads, and BWA-MEM then aligned the reads to the GRCh37 human genome before TRA and TRB reads were extracted. An IMGT-derived reference of cassette sequences and CDR3 motifs, with pseudogenes included, was used for V and J assignment. Reads were translated in three frames, and productive CDR3s were defined as those with a C...FGXG motif and no stop codons. Clonotypes were defined as unique combinations of V-J cassette pair and CDR3 amino acid sequence. Reads were filtered by Hamming distance, with the threshold set by the sequence error rate of each sample in mapped regions. The public reads were reprocessed in TCRdb via fastp at Q25 and MiXCR, keeping in-frame beta chains. Rows are unified per CDR3 protein, each entry keeping the most common DNA and genes. The V and J calls, along with clone size, are taken from TCRdb and not from the paper's own processing. Across this sample there are approximately 90,000 distinct CDR3 sequences, with 23% seen only once. The ten largest clones capture more than 6.5% of the sample.

This sample was included in a study of glioma-infiltrating T cells (dated by TCRdb to 2016 to 2018). For the wider study: TCR alpha- and beta-chain repertoires were sequenced from glioma tissue, non-neoplastic brain tissue and matched peripheral blood mononuclear cells. Each tissue-infiltrating repertoire was compared with the same patient's peripheral blood repertoire to measure divergence between tissue and blood T-cell populations. The paired cohort was made up of three low-grade glioma patients, 8 or 9 primary glioblastoma patients and three non-glioma patients who contributed non-neoplastic brain tissue. Overall study results and their limits: The group comparisons were based on small numbers of patients: three non-neoplastic, three low-grade glioma and several glioblastoma patients. Very few CDR3 sequences were shared between tissue and blood, attributed to high CDR3 diversity and limited sampling. VJ-independent divergence between tissue and blood was found to be below expectation in non-neoplastic patients but above expectation in all gliomas, particularly low-grade gliomas.

The germline V gene (reference sequence) provides CDR1 SGHNT and CDR2 YYREEE. The CDR3, from cysteine to phenylalanine, totals 16 residues. Just CDR3 DNA is preserved here, 48 bases in frame from base 1. The germline V end is reduced by 2 bases and the J end by 4 bases; junction bases left unmatched: 9. In this chain, TRBV5-4 is recombined with TRBJ2-3, with 8 junctional bases fitting TRBD2. Material: glioma tissue, nonneoplastic brain tissue, or PBMCs (not recorded which). The receptor comes from a human donor with low-grade glioma or glioblastoma, undergoing nonglioma brain surgery, or in good health (not recorded which). The CDR3 here reads CASSFKAGEVADTQYF. The nucleotides are TGTGCCAGCAGCTTTAAAGCGGGAGAGGTGGCAGATACGCAGTATTTT.